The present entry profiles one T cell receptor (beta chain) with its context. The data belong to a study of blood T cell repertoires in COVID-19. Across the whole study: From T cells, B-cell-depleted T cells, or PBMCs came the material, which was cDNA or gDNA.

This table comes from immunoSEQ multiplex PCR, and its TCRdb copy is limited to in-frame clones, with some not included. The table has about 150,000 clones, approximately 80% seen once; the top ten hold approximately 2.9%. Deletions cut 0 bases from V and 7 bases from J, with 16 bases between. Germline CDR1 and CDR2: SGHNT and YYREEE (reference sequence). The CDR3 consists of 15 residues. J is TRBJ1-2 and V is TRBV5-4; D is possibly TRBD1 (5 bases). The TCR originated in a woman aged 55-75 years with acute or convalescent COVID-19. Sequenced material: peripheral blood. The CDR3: CASSLEPTPGRGYTF. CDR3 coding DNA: TGTGCCAGCAGCTTGGAACCGACCCCAGGGCGTGGCTACACCTTC.